One sample yielded the 12 T cell receptor beta chains listed below, sequenced in a study of cytomegalovirus exposure and HLA in healthy donors. PCR primers comprised 60 Vbeta and 13 Jbeta primers. The table came from immunoSEQ multiplex PCR; TCRdb's copy has only in-frame clones and leaves some out. This table has some 63,000 clones, around 83% appearing once. The sample taken for sequencing was PBMCs. The origin of the receptors is a human donor in good health.

The rearrangement links TRBV5-4 to TRBJ2-3, with 11 bases matching TRBD2. The germline V gene encodes CDR1 SGHNT and CDR2 YYREEE (reference sequence). This CDR3 has 18 residues. Losses at the gene ends were 4 bases for V and 3 bases for J; bases not matched to a gene: 13. The CDR3 coding sequence is TGTGCCAGCAGCAAGATAGCGGGGGGGCTTTCGGTTACAGATACGCAGTATTTT. Amino acids: CASSKIAGGLSVTDTQYF. Looking up the rest from reference TRBV5-4 and TRBJ2-3 gives the full variable domain: ETGVTQSPTHLIKTRGQQVTLRCSSQSGHNTVSWYQQALGQGPQFIFQYYREEENGRGNFPPRFSGLQFPNYSSELNVNALELDDSALYLCASSKIAGGLSVTDTQYFGPGTRLTVL.

CDR3 in amino acids: CASSLVQGDGQYF. The CDR3 DNA reads TGTGCCAGCAGTCTGGTACAGGGTGACGGGCAGTACTTC. The J gene is TRBJ2-7, the V gene TRBV2; the D gene is possibly TRBD1 (6 bases). V shed 5 bases and J shed 9 bases, with 17 bases lying between them. Germline V lookup: CDR1 SNHLY, CDR2 FYNNEI. There are 13 residues in the CDR3.

V is TRBV4-2 and J is TRBJ2-1; a possible D gene is TRBD1 (7 bases). Per the germline V gene, CDR1 is LGHNA and CDR2 is YNFKEQ. The germline V and J ends were trimmed by 0 bases and 7 bases, with 16 bases remaining between them. This CDR3 comprises 16 residues. CDR3 in amino acids: CASSQESEGARNEQFF. The CDR3 nucleotides are TGTGCCAGCAGCCAAGAGTCGGAGGGGGCCAGAAATGAGCAGTTCTTC.

The rearrangement uses TRBV2 and TRBJ2-1; 7 nucleotides agree with TRBD1. V dropped 5 bases and J dropped 9; count of bases not matched to a gene: 10. The CDR3 extends over 14 amino acids. The V gene's germline CDR1 is SNHLY and CDR2 FYNNEI. CDR3 DNA sequence: TGTGCCAGCAGTTTCAGACAGGGCAGAAGTGAGCAGTTCTTC. The encoded protein is CASSFRQGRSEQFF.

The chain joins TRBV18 to TRBJ2-7, with 9 bases lining up with TRBD1. With 3 bases clipped from V and 3 bases from J, the junction kept 6 bases outside the gene matches. CDR1 is KGHSH, CDR2 LQKENI, per germline. This CDR3 is 15 amino acids long. Here the CDR3 reads CASSPAGTGNYEQYF. The CDR3 nucleotides are TGTGCCAGCTCACCTGCCGGGACAGGGAACTACGAGCAGTACTTC.

This CDR3 reads CASSPDSTGHRGYTF. The DNA for the CDR3 is TGCGCCAGCAGCCCAGACTCTACGGGACATCGGGGCTACACCTTC. The chain combines TRBV4-3 with TRBJ1-2; D is possibly TRBD1 (6 bases). From germline, CDR1 is LGHNA and CDR2 YSLEER. The ends were cut back, 4 bases at V and 8 bases at J, with 20 bases in the middle. The CDR3 loop spans 15 amino acids.

The V call is TRBV4-1, the J call TRBJ1-1; no clear D gene. The CDR3 consists of 16 residues. V lost 3 bases and J 6 bases, leaving 20 bases between the germline ends. CDR1 is MGHRA and CDR2 is YSYEKL in the germline V gene. The CDR3 reads CASSQGWVSGTAEAFF. In DNA, the CDR3 is TGCGCCAGCAGCCAGGGTTGGGTTTCAGGCACAGCTGAAGCTTTCTTT.

This sequence joins TRBV5-1 and TRBJ2-2; no clear D. With 0 bases removed from V and 4 bases from J, the gap between germline ends came to 13 bases. The CDR3 spans 16 residues. Germline lookup yields CDR1 SGHRS and CDR2 YFSETQ. CDR3 region: CASSLGAQSTTGELFF. In DNA form, the CDR3 reads TGCGCCAGCAGCTTGGGGGCACAGTCGACCACCGGGGAGCTGTTTTTT.

CDR3 nucleotides: TGTGCCAGTAGTACCTGGGACAGGGGGCAGGACGAGCAGTACTTC. This translates into CASSTWDRGQDEQYF. The chain employs TRBV19 and TRBJ2-7; 12 bases fit TRBD1. This CDR3 is built from 15 residues. Germline assignment: CDR1 LNHDA and CDR2 SQIVND (reference sequence). The junction had 6 bases not matched to a gene; V was cut back by 4 bases and J by 5 bases.

J is TRBJ1-5 and V is TRBV18; D is unclear. Germline loops: CDR1 KGHSH, CDR2 LQKENI. V shed 3 bases and J shed 5 bases, with 8 bases lying between them. The CDR3 has 13 residues. The CDR3 coding sequence is TGTGCCAGCTCACCTGGGAGTGATCAGCCCCAGCATTTT. As protein: CASSPGSDQPQHF.

The genes are TRBV28 and TRBJ2-5; 8 bases are shared with TRBD1. This CDR3 region has 17 residues. CDR1 is MDHEN and CDR2 is SYDVKM in the germline V gene. The ends lost 1 base at V and 2 bases at J; junction bases unmatched: 9. The CDR3 loop reads CASSLSTGRGQQETQYF. The CDR3 nucleotides read TGTGCCAGCAGTTTATCCACGGGCAGGGGGCAGCAAGAGACCCAGTACTTC.

This clone was picked up one time. The chain couples TRBV6-5 to TRBJ2-3, with 11 bases aligning to TRBD2. With V trimmed by 4 bases and J by 3 bases, 3 bases remained unmatched. The length of the CDR3 is 15 residues. Germline loops: CDR1 MNHEY, CDR2 SVGAGI. Here the CDR3 DNA reads TGTGCCAGCAGTTCGAGACTAGCGGGAACAGATACGCAGTATTTT. Translation: CASSSRLAGTDTQYF.